Each of the 22 T cell receptor beta chains below was sequenced from the same sample in a study of blood T cell repertoires in COVID-19. Generated by immunoSEQ multiplex PCR, the TCRdb table keeps only in-frame clones and is missing some. The sample contains approximately 170,000 clones, more than 80% of which appear only once. The sequencing input was peripheral blood. The source is a human donor in a cohort sampled during active COVID-19.

The table lists this clone with a count of one. The rearrangement joins TRBV18 to TRBJ2-1; 7 bases align to TRBD1. The CDR3 consists of 14 residues. V was clipped by 3 bases and J by 13 bases; unmatched bases: 12. Per the germline V gene, CDR1 is KGHSH and CDR2 is LQKENI. CDR3 region: CASSPPRDSPYQFF. The CDR3 nucleotides are TGTGCCAGCTCACCCCCGAGGGACAGCCCGTACCAGTTCTTC.

The chain links TRBV10-3 to TRBJ2-7; D is undetermined. V was trimmed by 3 bases and J by 2 bases, leaving 8 bases between them. CDR1 and CDR2 (germline): ENHRY, SYGVKD. CDR3 size: 13 residues. The CDR3 sequence: CAISDEGAYEQYF. The CDR3 DNA reads TGTGCCATCAGTGATGAAGGAGCCTACGAGCAGTACTTC.

In this sample, this clone turned up a few times. V usage is TRBV7-9 and J usage is TRBJ1-4; 10 nucleotides align to TRBD1. The CDR3 runs 14 residues. Germline lookup yields CDR1 SEHNR and CDR2 FQNEAQ (reference sequence). The V and J ends lost 5 bases and 5 bases, in that order; junction bases with no gene match: 2. In DNA, the CDR3 is TGTGCCAGCAGCCAGGGACAGGGGAATGAAAAACTGTTTTTT. Its protein product is CASSQGQGNEKLFF.

The J gene is TRBJ2-7, the V gene TRBV7-2, with 7 bases aligning to TRBD2. Germline V lookup: CDR1 SGHTA, CDR2 FQGNSA. The trim removed 6 bases at V and 7 bases at J, leaving 15 bases unmatched. The CDR3 contains 15 residues. The CDR3 spells CASRLSQRLAAEQYF. The CDR3 DNA follows: TGTGCCAGCAGGTTATCACAAAGACTAGCCGCGGAGCAGTACTTC.

The CDR3 DNA follows: TGTGCCAGCAGCTTGGTTCGGCAGGGGTATGAAAAACTGTTTTTT. Translation: CASSLVRQGYEKLFF. The J gene is TRBJ1-4, the V gene TRBV5-6; possible D gene TRBD1, 6 bases. The germline V gene encodes CDR1 SGHDT and CDR2 YYEEEE. The CDR3 runs 15 residues. Trimming removed 0 bases at V and 6 bases at J, with 12 bases between.

The chain carries TRBV3-1 (or the pseudogene TRBV3-2) and TRBJ2-7; TRBD2 aligns across 12 bases. CDR1 and CDR2 from the germline V gene are LGHDT and YNNKEL (reference sequence). This CDR3 comprises 14 residues. V lost 1 base, J lost 6 bases, and 1 base stayed unmatched. The CDR3 DNA is TGTGCCAGCAGCCAAGGACTAGCGGGAGTCGAGCAGTACTTC. It translates to CASSQGLAGVEQYF.

This clone was seen more than once but under ten times. The chain uses TRBV5-4 and TRBJ1-1, with D perhaps matching TRBD1 (6 bases). Trimming stripped 1 base from V and 10 bases from J, with 11 bases between. Per germline, CDR1 SGHNT and CDR2 YYREEE (reference sequence). CDR3 length: 12 amino acids. In DNA form, the CDR3 reads TGTGCCAGCAGCTTGCAGGGGTACTCAGCTTTCTTT. Its protein is CASSLQGYSAFF.

This clone was counted a single time. The V call is TRBV10-3, the J call TRBJ2-7; tentative D call: TRBD1 (6 bases). Germline V lookup: CDR1 ENHRY, CDR2 SYGVKD. CDR3 size: 15 residues. V lost 4 bases and J lost 2, with 15 bases in between. The CDR3 protein is CAISGPEQGTYEQYF. Here the CDR3 DNA reads TGTGCCATCAGTGGGCCCGAACAGGGAACCTACGAGCAGTACTTC.

The V call is TRBV9, the J call TRBJ2-3; the D gene is possibly TRBD2 (6 bases). Germline CDR1 and CDR2: SGDLS and YYNGEE. Deletions cut 1 base from V and 0 bases from J, with 6 bases between. This CDR3 spans 14 amino acids. The DNA of the CDR3 is TGTGCCAGCAGCGTAACTAGCAGCACAGATACGCAGTATTTT. Translation gives CASSVTSSTDTQYF. Looking up the rest from reference TRBV9 and TRBJ2-3 gives the full variable domain: DSGVTQTPKHLITATGQRVTLRCSPRSGDLSVYWYQQSLDQGLQFLIQYYNGEERAKGNILERFSAQQFPDLHSELNLSSLELGDSALYFCASSVTSSTDTQYFGPGTRLTVL.

The rearrangement links TRBV10-2 to TRBJ1-2, with 8 bases aligning to TRBD1. This CDR3 is built from 14 residues. V lost 4 bases to trimming and J lost 6 bases; unmatched junction nucleotides: 7. Per germline, CDR1 WSHSY and CDR2 SAAADI. In nucleotides, the CDR3 is TGCGCCAGCAGTGGCCAACAGGGGGTAGATGGCTACACCTTC. Translation: CASSGQQGVDGYTF.

The chain employs TRBV28 and TRBJ1-5; a possible D gene is TRBD1 (5 bases). The CDR3 loop spans 13 amino acids. CDR1 MDHEN and CDR2 SYDVKM come from the germline V gene. Trimming took off 8 bases at V and 1 base at J, with 9 bases between the two ends. The CDR3 bases are TGTGCCAGCCAGGGTTCGAGCAATCAGCCCCAGCATTTT. This codes for CASQGSSNQPQHF.

This chain uses TRBV9 with TRBJ2-5; 8 bases align to TRBD2. J lost 1 base, V lost 2 bases, and 4 bases had no gene match. The CDR3 has 15 amino acids. Germline V gene data show CDR1 as SGDLS and CDR2 as YYNGEE. CDR3 nucleotides: TGTGCCAGCAGCGTTGACACTAGCGGCCAAGAGACCCAGTACTTC. This codes for CASSVDTSGQETQYF.

The chain carries TRBV3-1 (or the pseudogene TRBV3-2) and TRBJ1-6; maybe TRBD1 (5 bases). The CDR3 extends over 16 amino acids. The V gene's germline CDR1 is LGHDT and CDR2 YNNKEL (reference sequence). With 3 bases removed from V and 7 bases from J, the gap between germline ends came to 16 bases. The CDR3 bases are TGTGCCAGCAGCCAGGAGGGGTGGGGCCAGAATTCACCCCTCCACTTT. It codes for CASSQEGWGQNSPLHF.

This clone appeared a single time. CDR3 nucleotides: TGTGCCACCAGTGACGTGTCAGATACGCAGTATTTT. Translated: CATSDVSDTQYF. This sequence joins TRBV24-1 and TRBJ2-3; D is unresolved. The CDR3 is made up of 12 amino acids. Germline CDR1 reads KGHDR; CDR2 reads SFDVKD. The V end was cut by 4 bases, the J end by 4 bases, with 5 bases between.

This clone was seen just once. The J gene is TRBJ2-2, the V gene TRBV28; possibly TRBD2 for D (5 bases). V was clipped by 2 bases and J by 7 bases, with 11 bases between them. The CDR3 extends over 14 amino acids. CDR1 is MDHEN and CDR2 is SYDVKM in the germline V gene. CDR3 nucleotide sequence: TGTGCCAGCAGTTTAGTGGGAGAGATCGGGGAGCTGTTTTTT. Residues: CASSLVGEIGELFF.

V is TRBV4-1 and J is TRBJ1-5; D gene ambiguous. This CDR3 contains 17 residues. CDR1 is MGHRA, CDR2 YSYEKL, per germline. V lost 0 bases and J 2 bases, leaving 14 bases between the germline ends. CDR3 protein: CASSQDPGDFGNQPQHF. The CDR3 DNA is TGCGCCAGCAGCCAAGATCCGGGAGACTTCGGCAATCAGCCCCAGCATTTT.

The chain is built from TRBV27 and TRBJ2-1, with 7 bases aligning to TRBD1. CDR1 is MNHEY and CDR2 is SMNVEV in the germline V gene (reference sequence). This CDR3 spans 20 amino acids. The V segment lost 1 base and the J segment 0 bases; nucleotides outside the gene matches: 15. The CDR3 is CASSLLISETGPYSYNEQFF. CDR3 nucleotide sequence: TGTGCCAGCAGTTTATTAATCTCGGAGACAGGGCCCTACTCCTACAATGAGCAGTTCTTC.

In this sample, this clone turned up a few times. This chain joins TRBV5-4 and TRBJ2-1; the D is unclear. Germline lookup yields CDR1 SGHNT and CDR2 YYREEE (reference sequence). This CDR3 contains 16 residues. V gave up 2 bases and J gave up 0 bases, with 12 bases separating them. The DNA for the CDR3 is TGTGCCAGCAGCTTAACCGCGGCGAGCTCCTACAATGAGCAGTTCTTC. Translated, it gives CASSLTAASSYNEQFF.

The V call is TRBV5-4, the J call TRBJ1-5; no clear D gene. Germline V gene lookup returns CDR1 SGHNT and CDR2 YYREEE (reference sequence). V was clipped by 4 bases and J by 0 bases, with 8 bases between them. The CDR3 extends over 14 amino acids. DNA of the CDR3: TGTGCCAGCAGCGTCCGGGATAGCAATCAGCCCCAGCATTTT. Translating gives CASSVRDSNQPQHF.

The gene calls are TRBV7-2 and TRBJ2-1, with D possibly TRBD2 on 5 matching bases. Germline CDR1 and CDR2: SGHTA and FQGNSA. V was cut by 5 bases and J by 4 bases, with 15 bases left in between. CDR3 length: 15 residues. CDR3 sequence (DNA): TGTGCCAGCAGCCCCGGCGGGCCAGTATACAATGAGCAGTTCTTC. Translated: CASSPGGPVYNEQFF.

J is TRBJ2-1 and V is TRBV7-8, with 9 positions matching TRBD2. Germline V gene data show CDR1 as SGHVS and CDR2 as FQNEAQ. J lost 0 bases, V lost 2 bases, and 14 bases had no gene match. This CDR3 has 20 residues. CDR3 region: CASSLRGASGILNSYNEQFF. The DNA for the CDR3 is TGTGCCAGCAGCTTAAGGGGGGCTAGCGGGATCCTCAACTCCTACAATGAGCAGTTCTTC.

This clone was recorded once. V gene TRBV10-1 combines with J gene TRBJ2-5, with D maybe TRBD2 (6 bases). Trimming stripped 3 bases from V and 5 bases from J, with 13 bases between. CDR3 length equals 14 residues. The germline V gene has CDR1 WNHNN and CDR2 SYGVQD (reference sequence). CDR3 sequence reads: CASSDPGAQETQYF. DNA of the CDR3: TGCGCCAGCAGTGACCCGGGAGCCCAGGAGACCCAGTACTTC.